The entry that follows covers one T cell receptor beta chain sequence. Its matching antigen is unknown. These data are taken from a study of T cell responses to AZD1222 COVID-19 vaccine. Study conclusions and caveats: Donors in the cohort were predominantly white British and more often female, and clonal diversity was possibly underestimated. Reportedly, nearly half the spike-specific TCRs target unmutated variant regions. The span of vaccine-associated CD4 TCRs extended across spike, with dominance at 160-218 and 743-854. Spike-specific TCR breadth and depth grew following two AZD1222 doses.

The CDR3 length is 14 residues. Germline V gene data show CDR1 as MRHNA and CDR2 as SNTAGT. V shed 6 bases and J 4 bases; nucleotides not matched to a gene: 4. Repertoires were generated with immunoSEQ multiplex PCR, while TCRdb's copy carries only in-frame clones and drops some. The table includes 95,000 to 100,000 clones, about nine tenths detected once. The V gene is TRBV6-4, the J gene TRBJ2-2, with 8 nucleotides matching TRBD2. The sequenced sample was peripheral blood, obtained on day 0 of AZD1222 vaccination. This TCR came from an adult in good health. CDR3 region: CASSGGAFTGELFF. The CDR3 DNA sequence: TGTGCCAGCAGCGGGGGGGCTTTCACCGGGGAGCTGTTTTTT.